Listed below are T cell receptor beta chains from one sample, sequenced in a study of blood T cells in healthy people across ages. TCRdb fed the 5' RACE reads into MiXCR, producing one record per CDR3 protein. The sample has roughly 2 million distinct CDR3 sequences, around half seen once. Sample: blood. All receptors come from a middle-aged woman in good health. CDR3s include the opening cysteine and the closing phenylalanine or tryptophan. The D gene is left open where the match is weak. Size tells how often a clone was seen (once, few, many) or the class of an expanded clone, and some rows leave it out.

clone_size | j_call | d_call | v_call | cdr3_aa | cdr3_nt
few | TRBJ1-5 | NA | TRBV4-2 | CASSQGQANQPQHF | TGTGCCAGCAGCCAAGGACAGGCCAATCAGCCCCAGCATTTT
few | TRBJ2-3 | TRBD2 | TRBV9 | CASSYTHSGGDTQYF | TGTGCCAGCAGTTACACCCACAGCGGGGGAGATACGCAGTATTTT
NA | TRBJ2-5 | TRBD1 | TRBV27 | CASSPPRGPLGETQYF | TGTGCCAGCAGTCCCCCCAGGGGGCCCCTCGGAGAGACCCAGTACTTC
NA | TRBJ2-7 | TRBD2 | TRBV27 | CASSFLQAGGSYEQYF | TGTGCCAGCAGTTTCCTCCAGGCGGGGGGATCCTACGAGCAGTACTTC
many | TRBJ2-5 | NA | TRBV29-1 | CSAPVGETQYF | TGCAGCGCTCCGGTTGGGGAGACCCAGTACTTC
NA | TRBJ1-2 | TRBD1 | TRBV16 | CASSQSGQGANGYTF | TGTGCCAGCAGCCAATCTGGACAGGGGGCTAATGGCTACACCTTC
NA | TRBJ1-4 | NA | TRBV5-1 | CASSGPEGEKLFF | TGCGCCAGCAGCGGGCCTGAGGGGGAAAAACTGTTTTTT
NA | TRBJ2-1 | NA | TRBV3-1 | CASSQANGVSYNEQFF | TGTGCCAGCAGCCAAGCGAACGGGGTGTCCTACAATGAGCAGTTCTTC
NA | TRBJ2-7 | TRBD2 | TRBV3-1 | CASSQGLTSGGYEQYF | TGTGCCAGCAGCCAAGGGCTTACTAGCGGGGGCTACGAGCAGTACTTC
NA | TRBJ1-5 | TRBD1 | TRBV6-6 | CASSYSRQGSGQPQHF | TGTGCCAGCAGTTACTCACGACAGGGAAGTGGCCAGCCCCAGCATTTT
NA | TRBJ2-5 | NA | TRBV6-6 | CASSYTGARETQYF | TGTGCCAGCAGTTACACCGGGGCCAGAGAGACCCAGTACTTC
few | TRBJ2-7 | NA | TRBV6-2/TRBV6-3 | CASRLQTYEQYF | TGTGCCAGCAGGCTCCAAACCTACGAGCAGTACTTC
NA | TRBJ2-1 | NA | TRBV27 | CASSLFPGPSYNEQFF | TGTGCCAGCAGTTTATTCCCGGGGCCATCCTACAATGAGCAGTTCTTC
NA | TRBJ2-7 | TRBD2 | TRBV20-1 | CSAPPGGYGYEQYF | TGCAGTGCTCCCCCGGGGGGGTACGGCTACGAGCAGTACTTC
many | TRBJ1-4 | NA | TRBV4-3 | CASSQGEKLFF | TGCGCCAGCAGCCAAGGCGAAAAACTGTTTTTT
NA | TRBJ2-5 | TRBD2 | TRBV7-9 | CASSRGLAEAQETQYF | TGTGCCAGCAGCCGGGGACTAGCGGAAGCACAAGAGACCCAGTACTTC
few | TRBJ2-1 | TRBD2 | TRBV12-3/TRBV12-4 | CASVDGSGGREQFF | TGTGCCAGTGTGGATGGCAGCGGGGGGAGGGAGCAGTTCTTC
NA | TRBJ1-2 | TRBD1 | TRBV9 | CASSGKRTGQYGYTF | TGTGCCAGCAGCGGGAAAAGGACAGGGCAGTATGGCTACACCTTC
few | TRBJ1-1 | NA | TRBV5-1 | CASSFGQEAFF | TGCGCCAGCAGCTTCGGACAGGAAGCTTTCTTT
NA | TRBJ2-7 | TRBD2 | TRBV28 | CASSLLLLESGGFLSYEQYF | TGTGCCAGCAGTTTATTGCTTCTTGAATCGGGGGGTTTCCTATCCTACGAGCAGTACTTC
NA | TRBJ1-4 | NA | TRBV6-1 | CASSEREAVNEKLFF | TGTGCCAGCAGTGAAAGGGAGGCAGTTAATGAAAAACTGTTTTTT
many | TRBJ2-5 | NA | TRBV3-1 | CASSQGANQETQYF | TGTGCCAGCAGCCAAGGGGCTAACCAAGAGACCCAGTACTTC
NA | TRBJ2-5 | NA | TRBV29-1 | CSVEQRYQETQYF | TGCAGCGTAGAACAGCGATACCAAGAGACCCAGTACTTC
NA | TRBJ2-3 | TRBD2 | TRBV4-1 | CASSFQTSGGGTDTQYF | TGCGCCAGCAGCTTCCAGACTAGCGGGGGGGGCACAGATACGCAGTATTTT
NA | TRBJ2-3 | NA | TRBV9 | CASSVDGVVDTQYF | TGTGCCAGCAGCGTAGATGGGGTGGTGGATACGCAGTATTTT
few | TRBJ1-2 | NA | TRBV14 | CASSQELTDTGYTF | TGTGCCAGCAGCCAAGAGCTGACGGACACTGGCTACACCTTC
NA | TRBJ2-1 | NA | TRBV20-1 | CSARDLRAGVDEQFF | TGCAGTGCTAGAGATCTGAGAGCAGGGGTGGATGAGCAGTTCTTC
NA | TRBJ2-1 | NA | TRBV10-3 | CAISELSDEQFF | TGTGCCATTAGTGAACTGTCAGATGAGCAGTTCTTC
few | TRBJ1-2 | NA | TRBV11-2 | CASSLERTAYYGYTF | TGTGCCAGCAGCTTAGAACGGACAGCTTACTATGGCTACACCTTC
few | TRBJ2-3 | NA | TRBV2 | CASSEDRSTDTQYF | TGTGCCAGCAGTGAAGACAGAAGCACAGATACGCAGTATTTT
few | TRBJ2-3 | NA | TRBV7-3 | CASSLLADYSTDTQYF | TGTGCCAGCAGCTTACTCGCCGACTACAGCACAGATACGCAGTATTTT
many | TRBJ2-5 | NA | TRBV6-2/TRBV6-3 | CASSYGTLQETQYF | TGCGCCAGCAGCTACGGTACTCTTCAAGAGACCCAGTACTTC
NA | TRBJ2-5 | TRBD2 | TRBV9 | CASSALWGAGSRETQYF | TGTGCCAGCAGCGCCCTATGGGGAGCGGGGTCTCGGGAGACCCAGTACTTC
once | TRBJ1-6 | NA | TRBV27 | CASSLSGQGGRSSPLHF | TGTGCCAGCAGTTTATCGGGGCAGGGCGGGCGGAGTTCACCCCTCCACTTT
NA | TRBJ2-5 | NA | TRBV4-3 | CASSRDIGYNEQYF | TGCGCCAGCAGCCGGGACATTGGCTACAATGAGCAGTACTTC
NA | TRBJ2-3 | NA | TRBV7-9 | CASSRPGVGTDTQYF | TGTGCCAGCAGCCGACCAGGGGTCGGAACAGATACGCAGTATTTT
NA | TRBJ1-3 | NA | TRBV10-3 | CAISGMKGNTIYF | TGTGCCATCAGTGGGATGAAAGGAAACACCATATATTTT
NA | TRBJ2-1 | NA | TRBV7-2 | CASSLSGLARYEQFF | TGTGCCAGCAGCCTCTCAGGGTTAGCCCGGTATGAGCAGTTCTTC
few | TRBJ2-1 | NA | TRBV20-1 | CSASKPSRNEQFF | TGCAGTGCTAGTAAGCCTAGTCGCAATGAGCAGTTCTTC
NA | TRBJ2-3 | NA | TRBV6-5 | CASSYSQGTTDTQYF | TGTGCCAGCAGTTACTCGCAGGGCACCACAGATACGCAGTATTTT
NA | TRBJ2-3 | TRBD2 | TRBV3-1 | CASTRTSGAPDTQYF | TGTGCCAGCACCCGGACTAGCGGGGCTCCAGATACGCAGTATTTT
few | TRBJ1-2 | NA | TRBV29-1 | CSAGREGYGYTF | TGCAGCGCCGGCAGGGAAGGCTATGGCTACACCTTC
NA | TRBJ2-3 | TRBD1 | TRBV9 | CASSPLDRGADTQYF | TGTGCCAGCAGCCCTCTGGACAGGGGTGCAGATACGCAGTATTTT
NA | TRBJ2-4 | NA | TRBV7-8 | CASSQVGTKNIQYF | TGTGCCAGCAGCCAGGTGGGGACCAAAAACATTCAGTACTTC
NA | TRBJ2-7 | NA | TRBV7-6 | CASSLAQKGYEQYF | TGTGCCAGCAGCTTAGCCCAAAAGGGATACGAGCAGTACTTC
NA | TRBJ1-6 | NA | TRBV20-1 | CSARYRDMVPLHF | TGCAGTGCTAGGTACCGGGACATGGTACCCCTCCACTTT
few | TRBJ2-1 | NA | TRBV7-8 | CASSYQGGAYNEQFF | TGTGCCAGCAGCTACCAAGGAGGGGCCTACAATGAGCAGTTCTTC
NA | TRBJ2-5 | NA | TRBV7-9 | CASSAPIGPRGEETQYF | TGTGCCAGCAGCGCCCCAATCGGACCGCGAGGTGAAGAGACCCAGTACTTC
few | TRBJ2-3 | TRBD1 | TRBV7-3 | CASRQGESTDTQYF | TGTGCCAGCAGACAGGGGGAAAGCACAGATACGCAGTATTTT
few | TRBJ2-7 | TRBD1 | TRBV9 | CASSVQGDNEQYF | TGTGCCAGCAGCGTACAGGGGGATAACGAGCAGTACTTC
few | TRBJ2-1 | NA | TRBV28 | CASSPWDLLNEQFF | TGTGCCAGCAGTCCCTGGGACCTACTCAATGAGCAGTTCTTC
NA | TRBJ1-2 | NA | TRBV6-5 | CASSYDGTGGGRQDGYTF | TGTGCCAGCAGTTACGACGGCACAGGAGGGGGGCGCCAGGATGGCTACACCTTC